This TCR beta chain was sequenced for a study of T cells in Graves' hyperthyroidism and ophthalmopathy (dated by TCRdb to about 2019). Notes on the research overall: Peripheral blood was sampled at the time of initial diagnosis, prior to any treatment. Prospective prediction of ophthalmopathy was tested in an independent validation cohort consisting of 18 hyperthyroidism patients and more than 15 patients who later progressed to ophthalmopathy. The 100 or so discovery patients were divided at random into training and test sets in a 7:3 ratio. Thyroid tissue and blood T-cell repertoires from six Graves' hyperthyroidism patients were also compared in the study. TCR V-J signatures able to tell the groups apart were searched for in a discovery cohort of some 97 patients, of whom more than 40 had Graves' ophthalmopathy and about 60 had stable Graves' hyperthyroidism. After blood sampling, hyperthyroidism patients were treated with methimazole at a starting dose of 30 mg daily, and ophthalmopathy patients were treated with high-dose intravenous methylprednisolone. The paper reports TCR Vbeta CDR3 sequencing of some 140 peripheral blood samples: 43 ophthalmopathy, roughly 74 hyperthyroidism and around 17 progressor patients. Results and caveats for the whole study, not just this receptor: During validation, the model predicted progression to ophthalmopathy a median of approximately 7 months ahead of onset, with roughly 65% sensitivity and less than 85% specificity. No statistical method was used to set the sample size in advance, and investigators knew the group allocation. Blood samples also contained most of the expanded thyroid clonotypes (frequency above 0.001), which suggests that blood repertoires may reflect thyroid immune responses. A 13 V-J signature model separated ophthalmopathy from stable hyperthyroidism, with 87.88% sensitivity and 81% to 83% specificity in cross-validation and 80%/75% in testing.

The CDR3, from cysteine to phenylalanine, totals 15 residues. The retained sequence is limited to the CDR3, 45 bases, with the frame set at the first base. CDR1 DFQATT and CDR2 SNEGSKA are derived from the germline V gene (reference sequence). Germline trimming: 4 bases from V, 1 base from J; junction bases outside gene matches: 10. The TCR beta CDR3 regions were amplified from RNA transcripts. The first round of RT-PCR for the TCR CDR3 was performed with the HTBI primer set and the Qiagen OneStep RT-PCR kit. The libraries were constructed in a second round of multiplex PCR and then size-selected and purified. Sequencing of the libraries was done on an Illumina HiSeq2000 using paired-end 100 bp reads. Concerning the study's data processing: SOAPnuke was used to process the raw data, throwing out any read that contained adapters or uncalled bases, had a mean Phred below 15, or lacked an exact constant-primer or identifier match. COPE v1.2.5 was used to merge the high-quality paired reads, and each unique nucleotide sequence was defined as a clonotype. MiTCR v1.1 was used to align the clonotypes against IMGT TRBV, TRBD and TRBJ reference segments. Analysis was restricted to V-J combinations with a frequency above 0.0001, which covered approximately 99% of repertoires. The TCS score was defined as the ratio of F50 (clonal expansion) to E x V (chaos), calculated using BLOSUM62-based TCRdist between CDR3 peptides within each V-J. Welch's t-statistics and random forest reduced 514 V-J features to 10 to 15, which were used in a naive Bayes classifier (R e1071). The similarity between thyroid and blood repertoires was quantified using the Morisita-Horn index. The public reads were quality trimmed at Q25 with fastp and then assembled into clones with MiXCR by TCRdb, keeping productive beta chains. Rows merge per CDR3 protein into single entries with the most common DNA and genes. The V and J calls here are based on TCRdb, not the publication. The sample table holds hundreds of thousands of distinct CDR3 sequences, of which about 15% were seen once. About 3.9% of the sample is taken by the ten largest.

This clonotype was observed at least ten times. Its binding antigen is unknown. Base qualities are not provided; no much larger clone lies one nucleotide away. Ophthalmopathy patients had moderately to severely active disease, Clinical Activity Score of at least 3, NOSPECS grade of at least 4, and duration under 3 months. Any patient with an uncontrolled infection, another autoimmune disease, pregnancy or lactation was excluded. Diagnoses were based on clinical symptoms, serum thyroxine and TRAb, thyroid ultrasound and orbital computed tomography. Ficoll-Paque density gradient centrifugation was used to isolate PBMCs from about 10 ml of fresh peripheral blood. Total RNA was extracted with Trizol reagent, and quality was checked on an Agilent 2100 Bioanalyzer.

The sequence joins TRBV20-1 to TRBJ2-7; 7 bases in the middle match TRBD1. This TCR derives from a woman aged 40 to 49 with Graves' ophthalmopathy. The source material was blood. The sequence in DNA is TGCAGTGCTAACCAAGCCGGGACAGTATCCTACGAGCAGTACTTC. It translates to CSANQAGTVSYEQYF.